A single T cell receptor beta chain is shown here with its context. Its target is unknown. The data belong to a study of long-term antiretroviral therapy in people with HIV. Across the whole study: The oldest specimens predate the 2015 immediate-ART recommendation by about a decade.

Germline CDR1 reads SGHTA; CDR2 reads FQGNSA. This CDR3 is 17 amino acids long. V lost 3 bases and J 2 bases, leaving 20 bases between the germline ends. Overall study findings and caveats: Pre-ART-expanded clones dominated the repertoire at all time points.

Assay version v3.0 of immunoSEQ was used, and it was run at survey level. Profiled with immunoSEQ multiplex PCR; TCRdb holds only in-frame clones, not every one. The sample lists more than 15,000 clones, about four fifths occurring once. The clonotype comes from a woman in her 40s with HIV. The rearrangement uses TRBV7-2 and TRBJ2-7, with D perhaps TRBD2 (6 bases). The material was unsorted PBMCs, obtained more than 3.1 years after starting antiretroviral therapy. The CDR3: CASSFRPAAEGPYEQYF. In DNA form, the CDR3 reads TGTGCCAGCAGCTTCCGGCCGGCGGCGGAGGGTCCCTACGAGCAGTACTTC.